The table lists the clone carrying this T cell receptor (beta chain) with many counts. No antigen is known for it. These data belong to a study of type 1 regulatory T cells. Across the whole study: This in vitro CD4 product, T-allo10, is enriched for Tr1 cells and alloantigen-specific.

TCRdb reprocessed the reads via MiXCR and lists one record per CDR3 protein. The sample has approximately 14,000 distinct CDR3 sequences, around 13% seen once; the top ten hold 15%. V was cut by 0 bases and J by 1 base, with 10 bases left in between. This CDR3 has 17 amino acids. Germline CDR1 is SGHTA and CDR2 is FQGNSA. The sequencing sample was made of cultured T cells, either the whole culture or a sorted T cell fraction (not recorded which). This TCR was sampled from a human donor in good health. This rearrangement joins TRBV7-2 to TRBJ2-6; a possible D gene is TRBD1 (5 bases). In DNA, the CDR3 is TGTGCCAGCAGCTTAGCAGGACACTCATCTGGGGCCAACGTCCTGACTTTC. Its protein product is CASSLAGHSSGANVLTF.